The 15 T cell receptor beta chains in this list originate from one sample, sequenced in a study of low-dose radiotherapy and immunotherapy resistance in tumors. Alpha and beta chains were covered, as first-strand cDNA relied on TRAV- and TRBV-specific primers. The authors ran about 21 PCR cycles to amplify TCRs with a constant-region primer and V-primer adapter. TCRdb re-called the reads with MiXCR, one entry per CDR3 protein. This sample has fewer than 20,000 distinct CDR3 sequences, with under 80% found just once. Receptor source: a human donor with advanced metastatic prostate, ovarian, gallbladder or colorectal cancer (not recorded which). This table probably holds off-target reads from a library built for another chain.

The chain joins TRBV29-1 to TRBJ2-3; TRBD2 aligns across 7 bases. Per germline, CDR1 SQVTM and CDR2 ANQGSEA. The CDR3 runs to 14 residues. The V and J ends lost 5 bases and 8 bases, in that order; junction bases with no gene match: 13. In DNA form, the CDR3 reads TGCAGCGTTTCACCCAGCCGGGGAGGGACTACGCAGTATTTT. It specifies CSVSPSRGGTTQYF.

The chain has TRBV6-6 and TRBJ1-4; D gene unclear. The V end was cut by 0 bases, the J end by 5 bases, with 1 base between. CDR1 and CDR2 from the germline V gene are MNHNY and SVGAGI (reference sequence). The CDR3 runs 12 residues. The CDR3: CASSYSNEKLFF. Written as DNA, the CDR3 is TGTGCCAGCAGTTACTCAAATGAAAAACTGTTTTTT.

The V gene is TRBV27, the J gene TRBJ2-1; D is ambiguous. CDR1 is MNHEY, CDR2 SMNVEV, per germline (reference sequence). V was trimmed by 6 bases and J by 3 bases, leaving 9 bases between them. The CDR3 consists of 13 residues. This CDR3 reads CASRRSIYNEQFF. In DNA, the CDR3 is TGTGCCAGCAGGAGGTCAATCTACAATGAGCAGTTCTTC.

The chain carries TRBV6-2 or TRBV6-3 and TRBJ2-3, with D perhaps matching TRBD1 or TRBD2 (6 bases each). The CDR3 extends over 16 amino acids. The germline CDR1 and CDR2 sequences are MNHEY and SVGEGT. V was trimmed by 0 bases and J by 0 bases, leaving 10 bases between them. CDR3 sequence (DNA): TGTGCCAGCAGTTACTCAGGGGGGTCTAGCACAGATACGCAGTATTTT. This gives the protein CASSYSGGSSTDTQYF.

The chain has TRBV4-3 and TRBJ2-3, with 9 bases aligning to TRBD2. The CDR3 extends over 16 amino acids. The V gene's germline CDR1 is LGHNA and CDR2 YSLEER. After removal of 1 base from V and 2 bases from J, the junction contained 4 bases not matched to a gene. DNA of the CDR3: TGCGCCAGCAGCCAAGGGACTAGCGTGAACACAGATACGCAGTATTTT. It yields the protein CASSQGTSVNTDTQYF.

The rearrangement links TRBV5-5 to TRBJ1-5; possible D gene TRBD1, 6 bases. Trimming took 3 bases from V and 4 from J, leaving 8 bases between them. The CDR3 covers 13 residues. Germline CDR1 SGHKS, CDR2 YYEKEE (reference sequence). CDR3 in amino acids: CASSWTDNQPQHF. The DNA for the CDR3 is TGTGCCAGCAGCTGGACAGATAATCAGCCCCAGCATTTT.

This rearrangement joins TRBV2 to TRBJ2-1; D unclear. V shed 3 bases and J shed 10 bases, with 7 bases lying between them. Germline V gene sequence: CDR1 SNHLY, CDR2 FYNNEI. The CDR3 covers 11 residues. The CDR3 DNA is TGTGCCAGCAGTGACTACGACGAGCAGTTCTTC. This translates into CASSDYDEQFF.

The V gene is TRBV19, the J gene TRBJ1-5; D perhaps matches TRBD1 (5 bases). V was trimmed by 3 bases and J by 6 bases, leaving 9 bases between them. CDR3 size: 13 residues. CDR1 is LNHDA, CDR2 SQIVND, per germline (reference sequence). This chain's CDR3 is CASSIGDGQPQHF. In nucleotides, the CDR3 is TGTGCCAGTAGTATCGGGGACGGTCAGCCCCAGCATTTT.

V and J are TRBV6-2 or TRBV6-3 and TRBJ1-2; 10 bases fit TRBD1. Germline CDR1 and CDR2: MNHEY and SVGEGT. The V gene end was trimmed by 6 bases and the J gene end by 8 bases; junction bases not matched to a gene: 6. The CDR3 spans 13 residues. The CDR3 DNA reads TGTGCCAGCAGACGACAGGGGGCCGGCGGCTACACCTTC. It codes for CASRRQGAGGYTF.

The genes are TRBV6-6 and TRBJ1-1; TRBD1 matches at 7 bases. Germline trimming cut 5 bases from V and 0 bases from J; bases unmatched to any gene: 3. The CDR3 extends over 14 amino acids. CDR1 is MNHNY and CDR2 is SVGAGI in the germline V gene (reference sequence). CDR3 residues: CASSGGQLNTEAFF. As DNA, the CDR3 is TGTGCCAGCAGTGGGGGACAGTTGAACACTGAAGCTTTCTTT.

The chain is built from TRBV12-3 or TRBV12-4 and TRBJ1-5; D gene unclear. V lost 3 bases and J 7 bases, leaving 7 bases between the germline ends. CDR3 length equals 12 residues. CDR3 in amino acids: CASSFDEQPQHF. The CDR3, as DNA: TGTGCCAGCAGTTTTGACGAGCAGCCCCAGCATTTT.

The V gene is TRBV11-2, the J gene TRBJ2-4, with 10 bases fitting TRBD2. The junction had 13 bases not matched to a gene; V was cut back by 4 bases and J by 13 bases. This CDR3 is built from 15 residues. CDR1 is SGHAT and CDR2 is FQNNGV in the germline V gene. The CDR3 sequence: CASSSETSGSVSQYF. DNA for the CDR3: TGTGCCAGCAGCTCCGAGACTAGCGGGTCCGTTTCCCAGTACTTC.

CDR3 DNA: TGTGCCAGTGGAAATAGCGGGAGTCTCTACGAGCAGTACTTC. The encoded protein is CASGNSGSLYEQYF. The chain joins TRBV19 to TRBJ2-7; 9 bases match TRBD2. Unmatched junction bases numbered 8, after V lost 8 bases and J lost 3 bases. This CDR3 region has 14 residues. The germline gives CDR1 LNHDA, CDR2 SQIVND (reference sequence).

This chain links TRBV4-3 with TRBJ2-1; D call uncertain. Germline CDR1 reads LGHNA; CDR2 reads YSLEER. V lost 1 base and J lost 8, with 9 bases in between. This CDR3 comprises 13 residues. CDR3 coding DNA: TGCGCCAGCAGCCAAGTCTTGTGGTATGAGCAGTTCTTC. Protein product: CASSQVLWYEQFF.

In DNA, the CDR3 is TGTGCCAGCAGGAGTAGCGGGAGCAATCAGCCCCAGCATTTT. Translated, it gives CASRSSGSNQPQHF. The rearrangement links TRBV28 to TRBJ1-5; D gene unclear. Looked up from germline, CDR1 is MDHEN and CDR2 is SYDVKM. Deletions cut 6 bases from V and 1 base from J, with 10 bases between. The CDR3 is made up of 14 amino acids.